The present T cell receptor beta chain was sequenced within a study of blood T cell repertoires in COVID-19. Overall study context: Acute and convalescent COVID-19 samples came from the United States, Italy and Spain. The analysed material was cDNA or gDNA that came from T cells, B-cell-depleted T cells, or PBMCs.

The table came from immunoSEQ multiplex PCR; TCRdb's copy has only in-frame clones and leaves some out. Among under 35,000 clones listed, approximately 85% were seen once. The V gene's germline CDR1 is SGHRS and CDR2 YFSETQ. The V segment lost 5 bases and the J segment 0 bases; nucleotides outside the gene matches: 6. This CDR3 is 15 amino acids long. V gene TRBV5-1 combines with J gene TRBJ2-7; 9 bases agree with TRBD2. The sequenced material came from peripheral blood. The sequence was obtained from a woman in her 50s with active COVID-19. CDR3 nucleotides: TGCGCCAGCAGAGGAGCTAGCGGGGCCTCCTACGAGCAGTACTTC. As protein: CASRGASGASYEQYF. Variable domain in full (rest from reference TRBV5-1 and TRBJ2-7): KAGVTQTPRYLIKTRGQQVTLSCSPISGHRSVSWYQQTPGQGLQFLFEYFSETQRNKGNFPGRFSGRQFSNSRSEMNVSTLELGDSALYLCASRGASGASYEQYFGPGTRLTVT.